This entry lists 24 T cell receptor beta chains sequenced from one sample in a study of patients and donors after allogeneic stem cell transplantation. TCRdb re-called the RT-PCR reads with MiXCR, one entry per CDR3 protein. In the table there are 390,000 or so distinct CDR3 sequences, more than 15% of which are singletons. Source material: blood, either unsorted or a sorted T cell fraction (not recorded which). The receptors were gathered from a human donor who was either an allogeneic HSCT recipient or a stem cell or donor lymphocyte infusion donor (not recorded which). It is not recorded whose cells these are; they may come from a transplant donor.

The chain has TRBV20-1 and TRBJ2-1, with 10 nucleotides matching TRBD2. V shed 6 bases and J 8 bases; nucleotides not matched to a gene: 10. CDR3 length: 14 amino acids. CDR1 and CDR2 (germline): DFQATT, SNEGSKA (reference sequence). The CDR3 sequence is CSASALAGVYEQFF. For the CDR3, the DNA is TGCAGTGCCAGTGCCCTAGCGGGAGTATATGAGCAGTTCTTC.

The J gene is TRBJ1-6, the V gene TRBV12-3 or TRBV12-4; D unresolved. The CDR3 consists of 14 residues. Trimming took 3 bases from V and 7 from J, leaving 10 bases between them. The chain's CDR3 is CASSLTSGNSPLHF. The CDR3 nucleotides read TGTGCCAGCAGTTTGACGAGCGGGAATTCACCCCTCCACTTT.

The gene calls are TRBV24-1 and TRBJ2-5; D might be TRBD1 or TRBD2, each matching 6 bases. The germline V gene has CDR1 KGHDR and CDR2 SFDVKD. V lost 1 base and J 1 base, leaving 9 bases between the germline ends. This CDR3 region has 15 residues. The CDR3 sequence is CATSDLGGTQETQYF. The CDR3 bases are TGTGCCACCAGTGATTTAGGGGGGACCCAAGAGACCCAGTACTTC.

There are a few counts of this clonotype. The V and J genes are TRBV6-1 and TRBJ2-3; possible D gene TRBD2, 5 bases. Germline CDR1 and CDR2: MNHNS and SASEGT. The CDR3 totals 15 residues. Trimming stripped 0 bases from V and 0 bases from J, with 7 bases between. The CDR3 reads CASSEAAGSTDTQYF. The CDR3 coding sequence is TGTGCCAGCAGTGAAGCGGCGGGTAGCACAGATACGCAGTATTTT.

The rearrangement joins TRBV20-1 to TRBJ2-7; tentatively, D is TRBD2 (6 bases). Between the trimmed V and J ends, which lost 4 bases and 0 bases, there was a span of 13 bases. This CDR3 spans 14 amino acids. Germline V gene data show CDR1 as DFQATT and CDR2 as SNEGSKA (reference sequence). The CDR3 region has the DNA TGCAGTGCTAACGGACGGGGGAGCTCCTACGAGCAGTACTTC. Translation gives CSANGRGSSYEQYF.

This clonotype turned up a few times. For the CDR3, the DNA is TGTGCCAGCAGTTTATCGGGGGGCTTCAACACGCAGTATTTT. Amino acids: CASSLSGGFNTQYF. This chain links TRBV27 with TRBJ2-3, with D perhaps assigned TRBD1 or TRBD2 (6 bases each). Deletions cut 0 bases from V and 9 bases from J, with 13 bases between. Germline CDR1 reads MNHEY; CDR2 reads SMNVEV (reference sequence). There are 14 residues in the CDR3.

This clonotype was seen a handful of times. The V and J genes are TRBV7-8 and TRBJ2-2, with TRBD1 matching over 8 bases. Germline V lookup: CDR1 SGHVS, CDR2 FQNEAQ. J lost 4 bases, V lost 5 bases, and 9 bases had no gene match. The CDR3 sequence is 16 residues long. CDR3 region: CASSQRQGLSTGELFF. The CDR3 nucleotides read TGTGCCAGCAGCCAACGACAGGGGTTGAGCACCGGGGAGCTGTTTTTT.

The chain carries TRBV5-6 and TRBJ2-3; D is possibly TRBD2 (5 bases). Looked up from germline, CDR1 is SGHDT and CDR2 is YYEEEE. With 4 bases removed from V and 0 bases from J, the gap between germline ends came to 15 bases. The CDR3 consists of 16 residues. The CDR3 protein is CASSRSGIYSTDTQYF. CDR3 bases: TGTGCCAGCAGCCGGTCGGGGATATATAGCACAGATACGCAGTATTTT. Based on the CDR3 plus reference TRBV5-6 and TRBJ2-3, the full variable domain is DAGVTQSPTHLIKTRGQQVTLRCSPKSGHDTVSWYQQALGQGPQFIFQYYEEEERQRGNFPDRFSGHQFPNYSSELNVNALLLGDSALYLCASSRSGIYSTDTQYFGPGTRLTVL.

The chain employs TRBV7-2 and TRBJ2-2; D is unresolved. The CDR3 runs 13 residues. Trimming stripped 4 bases from V and 6 bases from J, with 9 bases between. Germline-derived CDR1 and CDR2 are SGHTA and FQGNSA. The CDR3 protein is CASSSPQPGELFF. The CDR3 bases are TGTGCCAGCAGCTCCCCGCAGCCCGGGGAGCTGTTTTTT.

The chain combines TRBV20-1 with TRBJ1-1; the match to TRBD1 covers 8 bases. The CDR3 loop spans 13 amino acids. V lost 5 bases, J lost 5 bases, and 7 bases stayed unmatched. Germline V gene sequence: CDR1 DFQATT, CDR2 SNEGSKA (reference sequence). The CDR3 spells CSAQGQVWTEAFF. CDR3 sequence (DNA): TGCAGTGCTCAGGGACAGGTGTGGACTGAAGCTTTCTTT.

The V gene is TRBV7-8, the J gene TRBJ2-5, with D perhaps matching TRBD2 (6 bases). V was clipped by 3 bases and J by 5 bases, with 19 bases between them. CDR3 size: 16 residues. Germline values: CDR1 SGHVS, CDR2 FQNEAQ. CDR3 nucleotides: TGTGCCAGCAGCTTGATGCTAGCGCCCCTAGGGGAGACCCAGTACTTC. It translates to CASSLMLAPLGETQYF.

This sequence joins TRBV7-2 and TRBJ1-5; no definite D call. Trimming removed 3 bases from V and 10 bases from J, with 10 bases in between. This CDR3 is built from 12 residues. Germline V CDR1 and CDR2: SGHTA, FQGNSA. CDR3 in DNA: TGTGCCAGCAGCTTTCCGGGGAGTCCCCAGCATTTT. Protein product: CASSFPGSPQHF.

CDR3 protein: CASSPVGQGPDTQYF. CDR3 coding DNA: TGTGCCAGCAGCCCCGTCGGGCAGGGGCCAGATACGCAGTATTTT. The chain links TRBV9 to TRBJ2-3; D is possibly TRBD1 (6 bases). Germline CDR1 reads SGDLS; CDR2 reads YYNGEE. The CDR3 covers 15 residues. With 4 bases removed from V and 4 bases from J, the gap between germline ends came to 16 bases.

The chain links TRBV3-1 to TRBJ1-4, with 9 positions matching TRBD1. V shed 3 bases, J shed 9 bases, and the junction held 5 bases outside the gene matches. The CDR3 is 14 residues long. The germline CDR1 and CDR2 sequences are LGHDT and YNNKEL (reference sequence). This chain's CDR3 is CASSHPGTGKKLFF. CDR3 DNA sequence: TGTGCCAGCAGCCATCCCGGGACAGGGAAAAAACTGTTTTTT.

This clonotype was found a few times. The chain couples TRBV14 to TRBJ1-2; D is undetermined. Trimming pared 5 bases from V and 4 bases from J, leaving 11 bases between. The CDR3 is 13 amino acids. Germline CDR1 SGHDN, CDR2 FVKESK. CDR3: CASSTVGFYGYTF. Written as DNA, the CDR3 is TGTGCCAGCAGCACGGTGGGATTCTATGGCTACACCTTC.

This clonotype was observed many times. The rearrangement uses TRBV7-9 and TRBJ2-1; unclear D gene. The germline V gene encodes CDR1 SEHNR and CDR2 FQNEAQ (reference sequence). V lost 5 bases, J lost 7 bases, and 18 bases lay in between. The CDR3 is 15 residues long. Here the CDR3 reads CASSPSRVQRNEQFF. The CDR3 DNA reads TGTGCCAGCAGCCCATCCCGGGTCCAACGAAATGAGCAGTTCTTC.

V gene TRBV18 combines with J gene TRBJ2-5; a possible D gene is TRBD2 (6 bases). The germline CDR1 and CDR2 sequences are KGHSH and LQKENI. The V end lost 3 bases, the J end lost 4 bases, and 15 bases lay between the germline ends. The CDR3 extends over 15 amino acids. CDR3 loop: CASSPTPQGGETQYF. CDR3 nucleotide sequence: TGTGCCAGCTCACCCACGCCTCAGGGAGGAGAGACCCAGTACTTC.

V and J are TRBV11-2 and TRBJ2-2, with 8 bases identical to TRBD2. J gave up 3 bases and V 0 bases, and 9 bases lay outside the gene matches. This CDR3 region has 18 residues. CDR1 and CDR2 from the germline V gene are SGHAT and FQNNGV. CDR3: CASSLEGLAGIDTGELFF. The CDR3 DNA reads as TGTGCCAGCAGCTTAGAAGGATTAGCGGGGATTGACACCGGGGAGCTGTTTTTT. The entire variable domain, with the rest obtained from reference TRBV11-2 and TRBJ2-2, is as follows: EAGVAQSPRYKIIEKRQSVAFWCNPISGHATLYWYQQILGQGPKLLIQFQNNGVVDDSQLPKDRFSAERLKGVDSTLKIQPAKLEDSAVYLCASSLEGLAGIDTGELFFGEGSRLTVL.

The V and J genes are TRBV29-1 and TRBJ2-3, with a tentative D call TRBD2 (6 bases). This CDR3 spans 13 amino acids. Per germline, CDR1 SQVTM and CDR2 ANQGSEA. The V and J ends lost 4 bases and 6 bases respectively, with 14 bases between them. This chain's CDR3 is CSVGTLEGDTQYF. The CDR3 DNA is TGCAGCGTTGGGACCCTGGAGGGGGATACGCAGTATTTT.

This rearrangement joins TRBV4-1 to TRBJ2-1; no clear D gene. V dropped 0 bases and J dropped 4 bases, with 4 bases sitting between them. The CDR3 spans 13 residues. Per the germline V gene, CDR1 is MGHRA and CDR2 is YSYEKL. CDR3 residues: CASSQDKYNEQFF. The CDR3 coding sequence is TGCGCCAGCAGCCAAGATAAGTACAATGAGCAGTTCTTC.

This clonotype has just a few counts. CDR3 nucleotide sequence: TGTGCCAGCAGTGCTTCAGGAGGGCTTGGGACCGGGGAGCTGTTTTTT. Translating gives CASSASGGLGTGELFF. V gene TRBV28 combines with J gene TRBJ2-2; a possible D gene is TRBD2 (6 bases). This CDR3 has 16 residues. The V end was cut by 5 bases, the J end by 5 bases, with 18 bases between. From germline, CDR1 is MDHEN and CDR2 SYDVKM.

The sample holds many counts of this clonotype. The CDR3 sequence is CATSDLRQGAYEQYF. CDR3 nucleotides: TGTGCCACCAGTGATTTGCGCCAGGGGGCCTACGAGCAGTACTTC. The V and J genes are TRBV24-1 and TRBJ2-7, with TRBD1 matching 7 bases. The CDR3 has 15 residues. The J segment lost 2 bases and the V segment lost 0 bases, leaving 3 bases of the junction unmatched. The germline gives CDR1 KGHDR, CDR2 SFDVKD.

This clonotype came up many times. As DNA, the CDR3 is TGTGCCAGCAGTTTTTTAGCGGGGGGGCCGAATGAGCAGTTCTTC. This translates into CASSFLAGGPNEQFF. V gene TRBV12-3 or TRBV12-4 combines with J gene TRBJ2-1; 11 positions agree with TRBD2. V was clipped by 3 bases and J by 7 bases; unmatched bases: 5. This CDR3 contains 15 residues.

The table lists this clonotype with a few counts. The rearrangement uses TRBV4-1 and TRBJ1-6, with D uncertain. The CDR3 spans 17 residues. V dropped 0 bases and J dropped 0 bases, with 9 bases sitting between them. Germline assignment: CDR1 MGHRA and CDR2 YSYEKL. The DNA of the CDR3 is TGCGCCAGCAGCCAAGAACAGTTGCTCTCCTATAATTCACCCCTCCACTTT. Protein sequence: CASSQEQLLSYNSPLHF.